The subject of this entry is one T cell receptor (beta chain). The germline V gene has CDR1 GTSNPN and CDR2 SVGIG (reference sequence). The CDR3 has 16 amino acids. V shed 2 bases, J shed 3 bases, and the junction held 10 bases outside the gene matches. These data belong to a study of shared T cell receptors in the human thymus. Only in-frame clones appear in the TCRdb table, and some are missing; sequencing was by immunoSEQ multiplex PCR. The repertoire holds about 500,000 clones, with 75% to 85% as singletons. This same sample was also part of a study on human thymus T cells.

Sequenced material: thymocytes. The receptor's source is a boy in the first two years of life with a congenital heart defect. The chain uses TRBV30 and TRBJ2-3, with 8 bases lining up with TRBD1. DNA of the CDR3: TGTGCCTGGAGTACCCCCGACAGGGGAAGGACAGATACGCAGTATTTT. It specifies CAWSTPDRGRTDTQYF.